This T cell receptor beta chain was recovered during a study of shared clonotypes between healthy human individuals. Measured with immunoSEQ multiplex PCR; TCRdb has only the in-frame clones, and not every one. The repertoire holds approximately 2,300,000 clones, with less than 95% as singletons. CDR3 length equals 16 residues. V trimming: 4 bases; J trimming: 3 bases; junction bases outside the gene matches: 8. From germline, CDR1 is MGHRA and CDR2 YSYEKL. A split of CD4+ cells into CD45RA+ naive and CD45RA-negative memory subsets was performed. Sequenced sample: naive CD4+ T cells from PBMCs. Indicated subset: CD45RA+ positively selected. This chain links TRBV4-1 with TRBJ1-1, with 10 bases that match TRBD1. The receptor was derived from a young man in good health. Some clones in this sample may be carry-over from other donors' samples. This CDR3 is CASSRSTGGAYTEAFF. The CDR3 DNA reads as TGCGCCAGCAGCCGGTCGACAGGGGGCGCGTACACTGAAGCTTTCTTT.